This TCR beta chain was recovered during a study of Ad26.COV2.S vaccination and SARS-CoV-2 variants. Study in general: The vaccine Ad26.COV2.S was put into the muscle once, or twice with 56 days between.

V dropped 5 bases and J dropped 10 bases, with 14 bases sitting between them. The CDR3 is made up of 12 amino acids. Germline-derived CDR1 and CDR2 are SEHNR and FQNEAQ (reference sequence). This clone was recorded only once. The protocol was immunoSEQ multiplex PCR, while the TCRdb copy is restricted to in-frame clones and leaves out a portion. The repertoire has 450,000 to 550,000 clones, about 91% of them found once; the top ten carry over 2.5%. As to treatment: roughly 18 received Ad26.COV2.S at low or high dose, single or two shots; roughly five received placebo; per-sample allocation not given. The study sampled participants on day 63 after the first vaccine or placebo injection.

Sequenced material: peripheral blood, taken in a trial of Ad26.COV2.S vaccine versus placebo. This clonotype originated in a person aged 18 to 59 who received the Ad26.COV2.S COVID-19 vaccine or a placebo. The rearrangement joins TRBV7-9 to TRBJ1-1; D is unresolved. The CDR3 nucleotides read TGTGCCAGCAGCGCCGGCCCCGGCCGAGCTTTCTTT. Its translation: CASSAGPGRAFF.